Listed below are T cell receptor beta chains from one sample, sequenced in a study of blood T cells in healthy people across ages. Using its own MiXCR run on the 5' RACE reads, TCRdb lists one record per CDR3 protein. The data contain 2 million or so distinct CDR3 sequences, about 49% of them singletons. Sequences were obtained from blood. The receptors were sampled from a woman between 40 and 50 years old in good health. CDR3s include the opening cysteine and the closing phenylalanine or tryptophan. D genes are given only for firm matches. Some rows have no size entry. The others give once, few or many, or a class for an expanded clone.

CDR3,DNA,size,D,J,V
CASSFQLTGELFF,TGCGCCAGCAGCTTCCAACTCACCGGGGAGCTGTTTTTT,few,.,TRBJ2-2,TRBV5-1
CASSQEGLGHTDTQYF,TGTGCCAGCAGCCAGGAGGGTCTAGGACACACAGATACGCAGTATTTT,.,.,TRBJ2-3,TRBV4-2
CASSLGQGIKGANVLTF,TGTGCCAGCAGCTTGGGGCAGGGGATCAAAGGAGCCAACGTCCTGACTTTC,.,.,TRBJ2-6,TRBV7-9
CSARGLTSGGSVETQYF,TGCAGTGCTAGAGGTCTGACTAGCGGGGGGAGTGTAGAGACCCAGTACTTC,.,TRBD2,TRBJ2-5,TRBV20-1
CSAPTGTKGEQYF,TGCAGTGCTCCTACAGGGACTAAGGGCGAGCAGTACTTC,.,.,TRBJ2-7,TRBV20-1
CAISESRTSLGNTDTQYF,TGTGCCATCAGTGAGTCCAGGACTAGCCTTGGGAACACAGATACGCAGTATTTT,.,TRBD2,TRBJ2-3,TRBV10-3
CASSPQGFNEQYF,TGTGCCAGCAGCCCACAGGGGTTCAATGAGCAGTACTTC,.,TRBD1,TRBJ2-5,TRBV7-3
CSASPGQWGYEQYF,TGCAGTGCTAGCCCGGGACAGTGGGGCTACGAGCAGTACTTC,.,TRBD1,TRBJ2-7,TRBV20-1
CATSDEDRGYYNEQFF,TGTGCCACCAGTGACGAAGACAGGGGGTACTACAATGAGCAGTTCTTC,.,TRBD1,TRBJ2-1,TRBV24-1
CASSPHSGGQETQYF,TGTGCCAGCAGCCCACATAGCGGGGGCCAAGAGACCCAGTACTTC,few,TRBD2,TRBJ2-5,TRBV7-9
CASSLLQADEQFF,TGCGCCAGCAGCCTCCTCCAGGCGGATGAGCAGTTCTTC,few,.,TRBJ2-1,TRBV4-3
CATFYAGVGTQYF,TGTGCCACCTTCTACGCGGGCGTAGGTACGCAGTATTTT,.,.,TRBJ2-3,TRBV12-3/TRBV12-4
CASNLHGTGETQYF,TGTGCCAGCAACCTACATGGGACAGGGGAGACCCAGTACTTC,.,TRBD1,TRBJ2-5,TRBV6-2/TRBV6-3
CASSHLKGSHDGYTF,TGCGCCAGCAGCCATCTTAAGGGTTCTCATGATGGCTACACCTTC,.,.,TRBJ1-2,TRBV4-3
CASSPNALGAWQTQYF,TGTGCCAGCAGCCCGAATGCCCTGGGGGCTTGGCAGACCCAGTACTTC,few,.,TRBJ2-5,TRBV14
CASSGRDRYLNTEAFF,TGTGCCAGCAGTGGACGGGACAGATATTTGAACACTGAAGCTTTCTTT,.,TRBD1,TRBJ1-1,TRBV6-1
CASSYNLGYGYTF,TGTGCCAGCAGTTACAACCTGGGCTATGGCTACACCTTC,few,.,TRBJ1-2,TRBV6-2/TRBV6-3
CASSFLRTGPTSTDTQYF,TGTGCCAGCAGTTTTTTGAGGACGGGCCCAACTAGCACAGATACGCAGTATTTT,.,.,TRBJ2-3,TRBV12-3/TRBV12-4
CASRHPSDGYTF,TGTGCCAGCAGGCACCCTTCCGATGGCTACACCTTC,.,.,TRBJ1-2,TRBV2
CASRHGQNGALDNSPLHF,TGTGCCAGCAGACATGGACAAAATGGGGCTCTGGATAATTCACCCCTCCACTTT,.,.,TRBJ1-6,TRBV6-1
CASKLRGALITDTQYF,TGTGCCAGCAAATTACGGGGGGCCCTTATTACAGATACGCAGTATTTT,.,.,TRBJ2-3,TRBV28
CASSYLTSGGEQFF,TGTGCCAGCAGTTACCTGACTAGCGGGGGAGAGCAGTTCTTC,few,TRBD2,TRBJ2-1,TRBV6-6
CSARDPRGAGELFF,TGCAGTGCTAGAGATCCCAGGGGAGCCGGGGAGCTGTTTTTT,.,.,TRBJ2-2,TRBV20-1
CASIGGGEQYF,TGTGCCAGCATAGGAGGGGGGGAGCAGTACTTC,few,.,TRBJ2-5,TRBV7-2
CASSDGVRGSTDTQYF,TGTGCCAGCAGTGATGGGGTTAGGGGATCCACAGATACGCAGTATTTT,once,.,TRBJ2-3,TRBV6-4
CASSPASGSYEQYF,TGCGCCAGCAGTCCCGCTAGCGGATCCTACGAGCAGTACTTC,.,TRBD2,TRBJ2-7,TRBV5-1
CASSIRGQGYGYTF,TGTGCCAGTAGTATTAGAGGACAGGGCTATGGCTACACCTTC,.,TRBD1,TRBJ1-2,TRBV19
CASSIGTGHNEQFF,TGTGCCAGCAGCATCGGGACAGGTCACAATGAGCAGTTCTTC,few,TRBD1,TRBJ2-1,TRBV7-2
CASSQDVGLAGQTQYF,TGTGCCAGCAGCCAAGATGTTGGACTAGCGGGGCAGACCCAGTACTTC,.,TRBD2,TRBJ2-5,TRBV4-2
CASSYSGVWGNEQFF,TGTGCCAGCAGTTACTCGGGGGTATGGGGCAATGAGCAGTTCTTC,.,.,TRBJ2-1,TRBV6-2/TRBV6-3
CSARPHHGPQRDTQYF,TGCAGTGCTAGGCCGCATCACGGGCCCCAGAGGGATACGCAGTATTTT,few,.,TRBJ2-3,TRBV20-1
CAISALGETQYF,TGTGCCATCAGTGCCCTGGGAGAGACCCAGTACTTC,once,.,TRBJ2-5,TRBV10-3
CASRTLSGGPLHF,TGTGCCAGCAGGACCCTCAGTGGGGGACCCCTCCACTTT,.,.,TRBJ1-6,TRBV2
CASSPGTGWGEQFF,TGTGCCAGCAGCCCTGGGACAGGCTGGGGTGAGCAGTTCTTC,.,TRBD1,TRBJ2-1,TRBV7-2
CSVGKTGTFNEKLFF,TGCAGCGTCGGAAAAACCGGGACGTTTAATGAAAAACTGTTTTTT,.,.,TRBJ1-4,TRBV29-1
CASSRITGTDSPLHF,TGTGCCAGCAGCAGGATTACAGGGACGGATTCACCCCTCCACTTT,.,.,TRBJ1-6,TRBV7-2
CSGSGGDMTPQHF,TGCAGCGGCTCTGGTGGGGATATGACGCCCCAGCATTTT,.,.,TRBJ1-5,TRBV29-1
CASNLAVDTQYF,TGTGCCAGCAATTTGGCGGTAGATACGCAGTATTTT,.,.,TRBJ2-3,TRBV21-1
CSAPGQGVDKNIQYF,TGCAGTGCCCCGGGACAGGGGGTGGACAAAAACATTCAGTACTTC,few,TRBD1,TRBJ2-4,TRBV20-1
CASSRDFPSTDTQYF,TGTGCCAGCAGTCGGGACTTCCCTAGCACAGATACGCAGTATTTT,.,.,TRBJ2-3,TRBV6-5
CASSYRLANYYEQYF,TGTGCCAGCAGTTACCGACTAGCGAATTACTACGAGCAGTACTTC,.,TRBD2,TRBJ2-7,TRBV6-2/TRBV6-3
CSANGFSYNEQYF,TGCAGTGCTAACGGGTTCTCCTACAATGAGCAGTACTTC,few,.,TRBJ2-7,TRBV20-1
CASIYQTSGGAPRPYNEQFF,TGTGCCAGCATCTATCAGACTAGCGGGGGGGCCCCGAGGCCCTACAATGAGCAGTTCTTC,.,TRBD2,TRBJ2-1,TRBV6-2/TRBV6-3
CASSIMTGGETQYF,TGCGCCAGCAGTATTATGACAGGGGGAGAGACCCAGTACTTC,once,TRBD1,TRBJ2-5,TRBV5-1
CASSFHRDEQFF,TGCGCCAGCAGCTTTCATCGTGATGAGCAGTTCTTC,.,.,TRBJ2-1,TRBV5-1
CATTTFVNEQFF,TGTGCCACCACTACCTTCGTCAATGAGCAGTTCTTC,.,.,TRBJ2-1,TRBV28
CSASQTSGAETQYF,TGCAGTGCTAGTCAGACTAGCGGGGCAGAGACCCAGTACTTC,few,TRBD2,TRBJ2-5,TRBV20-1
CASSQDPTTTKNIQYF,TGCGCCAGCAGCCAAGACCCCACCACCACCAAAAACATTCAGTACTTC,.,.,TRBJ2-4,TRBV4-1
CASRTGGSSYEQYF,TGTGCCAGCAGGACGGGGGGGAGCTCCTACGAGCAGTACTTC,many,TRBD2,TRBJ2-7,TRBV6-2/TRBV6-3
CASSRQGGRAERGYTF,TGTGCCAGCAGCCGCCAAGGGGGTCGGGCCGAGCGAGGCTACACCTTC,few,.,TRBJ1-2,TRBV6-6
CASSQSPGRRQFF,TGTGCCAGCAGCCAAAGCCCCGGCCGCCGCCAGTTCTTC,.,.,TRBJ2-1,TRBV3-1